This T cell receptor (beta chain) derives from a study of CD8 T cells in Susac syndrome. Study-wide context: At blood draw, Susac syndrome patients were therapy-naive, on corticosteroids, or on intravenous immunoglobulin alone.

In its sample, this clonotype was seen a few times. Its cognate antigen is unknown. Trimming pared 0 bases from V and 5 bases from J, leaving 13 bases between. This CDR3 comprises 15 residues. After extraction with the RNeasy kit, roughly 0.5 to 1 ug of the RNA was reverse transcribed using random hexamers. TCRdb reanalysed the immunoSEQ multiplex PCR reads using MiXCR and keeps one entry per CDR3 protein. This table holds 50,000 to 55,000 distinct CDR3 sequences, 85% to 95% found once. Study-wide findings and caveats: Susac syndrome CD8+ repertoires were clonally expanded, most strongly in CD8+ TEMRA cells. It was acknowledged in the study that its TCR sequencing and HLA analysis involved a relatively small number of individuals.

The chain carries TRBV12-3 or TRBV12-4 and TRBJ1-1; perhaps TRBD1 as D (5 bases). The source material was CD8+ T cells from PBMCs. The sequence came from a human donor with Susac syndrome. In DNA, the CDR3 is TGTGCCAGCAGTTTAGCCTCTGGGGGAGGAACTGAAGCTTTCTTT. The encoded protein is CASSLASGGGTEAFF.